The clone carrying this T cell receptor (beta chain) was found a few times. Its matching antigen is unknown. This sample was taken from a study of tumor-infiltrating lymphocytes in localized non-small cell lung cancer. Across the whole study: Tumor tissue and non-adjacent uninvolved lung came from each patient. Study conclusions and caveats: Only some patients had TCR sequencing, depending on available tissue.

V shed 5 bases and J 5 bases; nucleotides not matched to a gene: 10. Germline V CDR1 and CDR2: MGHDK, SYGVNS. The CDR3 runs to 16 residues. Method: immunoSEQ multiplex PCR; TCRdb's copy keeps in-frame clones and lacks some. Among 21,000 or so clones listed, around 67% were seen once. The sequencing sample was made of lung tumor tissue. The chain combines TRBV25-1 with TRBJ2-2, with 8 bases that match TRBD2. The sequence was collected from a human donor with non-small cell lung cancer. CDR3 residues: CASSPNSGARTGELFF. For the CDR3, the DNA is TGTGCCAGCAGTCCCAATAGCGGGGCTAGAACCGGGGAGCTGTTTTTT.